The rows below give T cell receptor beta chains drawn from one sample of a study of technical replicates of blood from a few donors. Sequenced by immunoSEQ multiplex PCR; TCRdb stores in-frame clones only, minus some. The sample has some 80,000 clones, approximately 94% seen once. Sequenced material: T cells isolated from PBMCs. The receptors derive from a human donor in good health. The CDR3 runs from the conserved cysteine through the conserved F or W.

j_call v_call cdr3_aa
TRBJ2-7 TRBV11-3 CASGDRVSYEQYF
TRBJ2-3 TRBV30 CSTGPYVLGTQYF
TRBJ2-3 TRBV5-1 CASSPRTEDTQYF
TRBJ2-1 TRBV5-1 CASSFTSGDNEQFF
TRBJ2-6 TRBV29-1 CSVEDSGASGANVLTF
TRBJ1-2 TRBV28 CASTLQGYGYTF
TRBJ1-3 TRBV7-2 CASSPIGTRFGGNTIYF
TRBJ2-3 TRBV11-3 CASSTPETGDTQYF
TRBJ2-7 TRBV28 CASSLGAGGEQYF
TRBJ1-5 TRBV19 CASSIPGGYSNQPQHF
TRBJ2-7 TRBV5-1 CASSQGGYEQYF
TRBJ1-2 TRBV29-1 CSVGGTTDGYTF
TRBJ1-5 TRBV6-1 CASANGDQPQHF
TRBJ2-2 TRBV30 CAWNRDRDHTGELFF
TRBJ2-1 TRBV10-3 CAILLDRGPYNEQFF
TRBJ2-7 TRBV18 CASSPIGTSGGYEQYF
TRBJ1-1 TRBV6-5 CASSYPIGAAYTEAFF
TRBJ2-2 TRBV6-5 CASSRTGELFF
TRBJ1-1 TRBV6-6 CASSSRDRVSAEAFF
TRBJ2-1 TRBV28 CASSFTLAGPNEQFF
TRBJ2-1 TRBV18 CASSRSGGYNEQFF
TRBJ2-1 TRBV6-4 CATRTSGNNEQFF
TRBJ2-1 TRBV18 CASSPVALHSSSYNEQFF
TRBJ2-7 TRBV27 CASGWREWEQYF
TRBJ2-7 TRBV10-3 CAISDRASSPHEQYF
TRBJ2-1 TRBV19 CASKKGEVSYNEQFF
TRBJ1-5 TRBV5-1 CASSLGTGSNQPQHF
TRBJ2-2 TRBV11-3 CASSNSGTGELFF
TRBJ2-7 TRBV5-1 CASSTLSGSSYEQYF
TRBJ2-7 TRBV7-2 CASSLALGGRAYEQYF